The sequence of this T cell receptor (beta chain) was determined in a study of blood T cell repertoires in COVID-19. Study-wide context: Whether acute or convalescent, the COVID-19 samples came from the United States, Italy and Spain. Sources were T cells, B-cell-depleted T cells, or PBMCs; the material itself was cDNA or gDNA.

CDR1 SEHNR and CDR2 FQNEAQ come from the germline V gene (reference sequence). V was clipped by 5 bases and J by 2 bases, with 13 bases between them. The CDR3 length is 15 residues. As processed by the authors: Amplification from reference gene primers served as the basis for estimated nucleated cell counts. Profiled with immunoSEQ multiplex PCR; TCRdb holds only in-frame clones, not every one. V, J and clone size are taken as reported in that table, and D and trimming were inferred from the DNA itself. Of 85,000 to 110,000 clones in the sample, nearly 90% are singletons; the top ten hold just over 3%.

This TCR was sampled from a man aged 50-59 years in a cohort sampled during active COVID-19. V gene TRBV7-9 combines with J gene TRBJ1-5; possibly TRBD1 for D (6 bases). Input material: peripheral blood. Written as DNA, the CDR3 is TGTGCCAGCAGCCCGGAGGGGGGGGGCAATCAGCCCCAGCATTTT. This gives the protein CASSPEGGGNQPQHF.